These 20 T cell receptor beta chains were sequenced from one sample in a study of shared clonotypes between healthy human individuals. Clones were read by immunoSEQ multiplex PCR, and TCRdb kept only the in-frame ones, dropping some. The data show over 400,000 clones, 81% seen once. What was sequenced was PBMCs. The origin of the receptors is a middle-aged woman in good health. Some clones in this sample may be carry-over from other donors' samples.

The CDR3 is CASSIIGKSQHF. The CDR3 DNA sequence: TGTGCCAGTAGTATTATCGGGAAGTCCCAGCATTTT. The chain combines TRBV19 with TRBJ1-5, with D unresolved. Germline CDR1 is LNHDA and CDR2 is SQIVND (reference sequence). Trimming cost V 3 bases and J 11 bases, with 11 bases left between them. This CDR3 is built from 12 residues.

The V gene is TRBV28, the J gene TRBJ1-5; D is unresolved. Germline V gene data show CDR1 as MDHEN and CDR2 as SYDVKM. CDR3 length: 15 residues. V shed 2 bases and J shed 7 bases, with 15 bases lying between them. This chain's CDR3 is CASSLRRGYYQPQHF. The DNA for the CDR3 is TGTGCCAGCAGTTTAAGAAGAGGGTATTACCAGCCCCAGCATTTT.

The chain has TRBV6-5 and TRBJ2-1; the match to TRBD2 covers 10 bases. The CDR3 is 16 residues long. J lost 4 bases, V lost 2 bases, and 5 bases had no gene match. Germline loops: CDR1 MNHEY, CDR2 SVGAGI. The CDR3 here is CASSYAGAGGYNEQFF. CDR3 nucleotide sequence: TGTGCCAGCAGTTACGCTGGAGCGGGAGGGTACAATGAGCAGTTCTTC.

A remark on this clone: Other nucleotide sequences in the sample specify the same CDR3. The CDR3 loop reads CSGGTGYYEQYF. CDR3 nucleotides: TGCAGCGGTGGGACAGGGTACTACGAGCAGTACTTC. The chain carries TRBV29-1 and TRBJ2-7; 9 positions agree with TRBD1. V shed 7 bases, J shed 3 bases, and the junction held 4 bases outside the gene matches. Germline-derived CDR1 and CDR2 are SQVTM and ANQGSEA. The CDR3 totals 12 residues.

CDR3 nucleotides: TGTGCCAGCAGTAGGTATAGCAATCAGCCCCAGCATTTT. It yields the protein CASSRYSNQPQHF. The chain is built from TRBV2 and TRBJ1-5; D uncertain. The CDR3 covers 13 residues. Germline assignment: CDR1 SNHLY and CDR2 FYNNEI. Trimming stripped 5 bases from V and 0 bases from J, with 5 bases between. The full variable domain, its missing parts supplied by reference TRBV2 and TRBJ1-5, is EPEVTQTPSHQVTQMGQEVILRCVPISNHLYFYWYRQILGQKVEFLVSFYNNEISEKSEIFDDQFSVERPDGSNFTLKIRSTKLEDSAMYFCASSRYSNQPQHFGDGTRLSIL.

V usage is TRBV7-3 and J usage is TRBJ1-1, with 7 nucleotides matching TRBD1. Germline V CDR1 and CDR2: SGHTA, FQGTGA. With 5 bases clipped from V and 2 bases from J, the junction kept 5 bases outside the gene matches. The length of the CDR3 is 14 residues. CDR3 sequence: CASSGGGVNTEAFF. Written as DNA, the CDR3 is TGTGCCAGCAGCGGAGGGGGCGTAAACACTGAAGCTTTCTTT.

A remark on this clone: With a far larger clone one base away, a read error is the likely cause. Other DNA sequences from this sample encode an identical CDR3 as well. This CDR3 is CASSLLGVGYTF. The CDR3 DNA reads TGTGCCAGCAGTTTACTAGGTGTTGGCTACACCTTC. This rearrangement joins TRBV28 to TRBJ1-2; D is ambiguous. This CDR3 contains 12 residues. The germline V and J ends were trimmed by 2 bases and 7 bases, with 8 bases remaining between them. Germline V gene lookup returns CDR1 MDHEN and CDR2 SYDVKM.

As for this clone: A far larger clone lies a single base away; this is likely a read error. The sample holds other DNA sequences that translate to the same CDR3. The CDR3 loop reads CASSLARGRGTDTQYF. For the CDR3, the DNA is TGTGCCAGCAGCTTAGCGCGAGGCAGGGGAACAGATACGCAGTATTTC. The chain carries TRBV11-3 and TRBJ2-3; possible D gene TRBD1, 6 bases. The CDR3 has 16 amino acids. CDR1 SGHNT and CDR2 YENEEA come from the germline V gene.

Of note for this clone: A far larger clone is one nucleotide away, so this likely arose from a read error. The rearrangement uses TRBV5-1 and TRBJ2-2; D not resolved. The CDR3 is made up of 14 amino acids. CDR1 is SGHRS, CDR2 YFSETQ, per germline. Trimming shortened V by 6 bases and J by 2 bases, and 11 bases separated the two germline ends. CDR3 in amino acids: CASKGRTNTGELFF. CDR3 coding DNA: TGCGCCAGCAAAGGACGGACCAACACCGGGGAGCTGTTTTTT. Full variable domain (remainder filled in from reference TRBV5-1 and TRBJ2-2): KAGVTQTPRYLIKTRGQQVTLSCSPISGHRSVSWYQQTPGQGLQFLFEYFSETQRNKGNFPGRFSGRQFSNSRSEMNVSTLELGDSALYLCASKGRTNTGELFFGEGSRLTVL.

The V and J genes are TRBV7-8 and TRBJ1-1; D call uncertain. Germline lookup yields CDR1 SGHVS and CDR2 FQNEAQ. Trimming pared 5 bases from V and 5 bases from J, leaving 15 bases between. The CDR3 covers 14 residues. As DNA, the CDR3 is TGTGCCAGCAGCCTAAGATTCAAGGCGACTGAAGCTTTCTTT. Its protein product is CASSLRFKATEAFF.

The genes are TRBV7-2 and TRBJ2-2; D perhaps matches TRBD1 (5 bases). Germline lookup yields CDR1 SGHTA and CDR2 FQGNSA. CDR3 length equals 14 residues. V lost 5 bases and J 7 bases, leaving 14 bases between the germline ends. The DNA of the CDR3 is TGTGCCAGCAGCAAGGCTGGGGCGCTCGGGGAGCTGTTTTTT. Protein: CASSKAGALGELFF.

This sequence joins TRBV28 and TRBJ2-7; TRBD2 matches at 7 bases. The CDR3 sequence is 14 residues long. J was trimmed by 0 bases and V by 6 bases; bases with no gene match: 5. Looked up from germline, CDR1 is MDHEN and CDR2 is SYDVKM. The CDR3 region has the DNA TGTGCCAGCAGACGGACTAGTCGCTCCTACGAGCAGTACTTC. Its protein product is CASRRTSRSYEQYF. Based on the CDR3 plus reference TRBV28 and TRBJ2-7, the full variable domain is DVKVTQSSRYLVKRTGEKVFLECVQDMDHENMFWYRQDPGLGLRLIYFSYDVKMKEKGDIPEGYSVSREKKERFSLILESASTNQTSMYLCASRRTSRSYEQYFGPGTRLTVT.

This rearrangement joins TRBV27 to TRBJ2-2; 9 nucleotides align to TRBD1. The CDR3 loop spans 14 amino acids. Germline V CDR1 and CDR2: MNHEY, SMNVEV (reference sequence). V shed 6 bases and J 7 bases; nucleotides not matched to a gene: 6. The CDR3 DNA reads TGTGCCAGCAGCTCCGGGACAGGGTTCGGGGAGCTGTTTTTT. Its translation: CASSSGTGFGELFF.

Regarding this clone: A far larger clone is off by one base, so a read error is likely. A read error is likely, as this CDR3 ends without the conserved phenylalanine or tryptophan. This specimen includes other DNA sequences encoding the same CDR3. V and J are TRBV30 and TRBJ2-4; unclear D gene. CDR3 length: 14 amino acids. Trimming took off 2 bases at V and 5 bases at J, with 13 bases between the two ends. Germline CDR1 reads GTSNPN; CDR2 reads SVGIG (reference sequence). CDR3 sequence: CAWSSRGRENIQYL. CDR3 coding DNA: TGTGCCTGGAGTTCACGCGGACGGGAAAACATTCAGTACTTA.

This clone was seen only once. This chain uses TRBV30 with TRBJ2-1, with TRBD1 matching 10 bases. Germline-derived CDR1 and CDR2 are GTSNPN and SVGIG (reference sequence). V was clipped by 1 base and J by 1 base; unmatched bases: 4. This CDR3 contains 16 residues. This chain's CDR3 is CAWSAPDRGSYNEQFF. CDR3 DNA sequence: TGTGCCTGGAGTGCCCCGGACAGGGGGTCCTACAATGAGCAGTTCTTC.

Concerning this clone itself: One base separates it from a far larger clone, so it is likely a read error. The CDR3 DNA follows: TGCGCCAGCACCGGACCGCATGGATGCACTGAAGCTTTCTTT. It encodes CASTGPHGCTEAFF. This chain joins TRBV5-1 and TRBJ1-1, with unresolved D. CDR1 SGHRS and CDR2 YFSETQ come from the germline V gene. This CDR3 comprises 14 residues. Trimming removed 6 bases at V and 4 bases at J, with 16 bases between.

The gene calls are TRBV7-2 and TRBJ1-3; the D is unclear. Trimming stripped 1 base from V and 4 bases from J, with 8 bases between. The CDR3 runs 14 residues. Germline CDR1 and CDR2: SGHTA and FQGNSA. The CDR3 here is CASSLGTGGNTIYF. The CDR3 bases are TGTGCCAGCAGCTTAGGGACGGGAGGAAACACCATATATTTT.

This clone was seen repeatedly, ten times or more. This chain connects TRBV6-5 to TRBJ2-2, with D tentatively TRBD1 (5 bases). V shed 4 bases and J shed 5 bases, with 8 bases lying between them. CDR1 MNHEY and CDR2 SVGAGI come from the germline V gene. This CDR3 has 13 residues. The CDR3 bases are TGTGCCAGCAGTTTGCAGGGAACCGGGGAGCTGTTTTTT. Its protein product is CASSLQGTGELFF.

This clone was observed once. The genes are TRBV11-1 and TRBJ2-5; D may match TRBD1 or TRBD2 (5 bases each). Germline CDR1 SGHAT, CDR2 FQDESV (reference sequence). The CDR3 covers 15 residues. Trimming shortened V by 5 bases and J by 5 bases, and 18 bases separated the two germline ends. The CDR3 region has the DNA TGTGCCAGCAGCCATCAAAACCTGGGACGGGAGACCCAGTACTTC. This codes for CASSHQNLGRETQYF.

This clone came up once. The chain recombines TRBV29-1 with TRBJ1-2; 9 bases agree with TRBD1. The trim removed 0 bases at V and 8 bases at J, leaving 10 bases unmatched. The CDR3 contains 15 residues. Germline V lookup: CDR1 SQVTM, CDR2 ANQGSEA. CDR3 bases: TGCAGCGTTGAAGATTTTCGTATGACAGGGGGAGGCTACACCTTC. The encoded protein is CSVEDFRMTGGGYTF.